The 20 T cell receptor beta chains below were found in one sample sequenced in a study of cytomegalovirus exposure and HLA in healthy donors. It was with 60 Vbeta and 13 Jbeta primers that the PCR ran. Some clones are missing from TCRdb's copy, which holds only in-frame ones; the method was immunoSEQ multiplex PCR. This table has some 180,000 clones, over 80% appearing once. The sequenced material came from PBMCs. Every receptor here comes from a girl aged 10-17 years in good health and CMV-seropositive.

V and J are TRBV19 and TRBJ2-7; 7 bases are shared with TRBD1. CDR3 size: 14 residues. Germline V CDR1 and CDR2: LNHDA, SQIVND (reference sequence). V lost 4 bases to trimming and J lost 0 bases; unmatched junction nucleotides: 3. The CDR3 sequence: CASSRGQTSYEQYF. The CDR3 nucleotides read TGTGCCAGTAGTAGGGGACAGACCTCCTACGAGCAGTACTTC.

V gene TRBV11-2 combines with J gene TRBJ1-1; D may be TRBD1 (5 bases). The CDR3 is made up of 17 amino acids. The germline CDR1 and CDR2 sequences are SGHAT and FQNNGV. V lost 5 bases and J lost 1, with 20 bases in between. For the CDR3, the DNA is TGTGCCAGCAGCCCGGCGTTTTTCCAGGGCGGGAACACTGAAGCTTTCTTT. This encodes CASSPAFFQGGNTEAFF.

The chain employs TRBV4-1 and TRBJ2-3; D might be TRBD2 (5 bases). This CDR3 is 16 amino acids long. Germline V gene data show CDR1 as MGHRA and CDR2 as YSYEKL. V lost 1 base and J lost 1, with 12 bases in between. This CDR3 is CASSQVSSRGTDTQYF. The DNA for the CDR3 is TGCGCCAGCAGCCAAGTGTCTAGCAGAGGCACAGATACGCAGTATTTT.

The V call is TRBV5-1, the J call TRBJ1-2; maybe TRBD1 (6 bases). The CDR3 consists of 15 residues. Trimming left V 1 base short and J 5 bases short, with 15 bases between. CDR1 and CDR2 (germline): SGHRS, YFSETQ. This chain's CDR3 is CASSLTHRDIYGYTF. The CDR3 coding sequence is TGCGCCAGCAGCTTGACGCATAGGGACATTTATGGCTACACCTTC.

The chain couples TRBV5-4 to TRBJ2-7; a weak D match, TRBD1 (5 bases). Trimming removed 3 bases at V and 0 bases at J, with 10 bases between. Germline assignment: CDR1 SGHNT and CDR2 YYREEE (reference sequence). This CDR3 has 14 residues. The CDR3 nucleotides are TGTGCCAGCAGCTCAATGACAGCCTCCTACGAGCAGTACTTC. It codes for CASSSMTASYEQYF.

The chain joins TRBV11-2 to TRBJ1-2; D is perhaps TRBD1 (5 bases). Germline CDR1 SGHAT, CDR2 FQNNGV. This CDR3 spans 14 amino acids. The V gene lost 2 bases and the J gene lost 2 bases, with 9 bases spanning the gap. The CDR3 DNA follows: TGTGCCAGCAGCTTATCAGGGTGGAACTATGGCTACACCTTC. This gives the protein CASSLSGWNYGYTF.

This clone was detected only a few times. This chain uses TRBV7-9 with TRBJ1-2; 7 bases match TRBD1. Germline-derived CDR1 and CDR2 are SEHNR and FQNEAQ (reference sequence). The CDR3 extends over 15 amino acids. V shed 5 bases and J 4 bases; nucleotides not matched to a gene: 10. CDR3 nucleotides: TGTGCCAGCAGCGCTACACAGGGGACTGGCTATGGCTACACCTTC. Its protein product is CASSATQGTGYGYTF. Filled out from reference TRBV7-9 and TRBJ1-2, the complete variable domain reads DTGVSQNPRHKITKRGQNVTFRCDPISEHNRLYWYRQTLGQGPEFLTYFQNEAQLEKSRLLSDRFSAERPKGSFSTLEIQRTEQGDSAMYLCASSATQGTGYGYTFGSGTRLTVV.

The J gene is TRBJ2-1, the V gene TRBV6-1, with a weak D call TRBD2 (6 bases). Per the germline V gene, CDR1 is MNHNS and CDR2 is SASEGT. V was clipped by 2 bases and J by 0 bases, with 11 bases between them. The CDR3 totals 16 residues. CDR3 region: CASSESAGTSYNEQFF. The CDR3 nucleotides read TGTGCCAGCAGTGAATCGGCGGGGACCTCCTACAATGAGCAGTTCTTC.

This chain links TRBV10-3 with TRBJ2-3; D unresolved. The V and J ends lost 6 bases and 3 bases respectively, with 19 bases between them. Germline-derived CDR1 and CDR2 are ENHRY and SYGVKD. The CDR3 covers 16 residues. The CDR3 sequence is CAISLPSSRSTDTQYF. As DNA, the CDR3 is TGTGCCATCAGCTTACCTTCCTCGCGGTCGACAGATACGCAGTATTTT.

The rearrangement links TRBV30 to TRBJ2-1, with D perhaps matching TRBD1 (6 bases). Trimming stripped 4 bases from V and 11 bases from J, with 21 bases between. Germline lookup yields CDR1 GTSNPN and CDR2 SVGIG (reference sequence). This CDR3 has 14 amino acids. This CDR3 is CAWKLQGSITKQFF. The DNA of the CDR3 is TGTGCCTGGAAGCTTCAGGGGTCTATTACAAAGCAGTTCTTC.

The chain uses TRBV13 and TRBJ2-5; possible D gene TRBD1, 5 bases. V was trimmed by 5 bases and J by 5 bases, leaving 12 bases between them. Germline CDR1 PRHDT, CDR2 FYEKMQ (reference sequence). The CDR3 is 13 amino acids. The CDR3: CASSVQGLETQYF. The CDR3 nucleotides read TGTGCCAGCAGCGTCCAGGGATTGGAGACCCAGTACTTC.

The J gene is TRBJ2-5, the V gene TRBV11-3; D assignment may be TRBD1 or TRBD2 (7 bases each). Germline V gives CDR1 SGHNT, CDR2 YENEEA. The CDR3 loop spans 14 amino acids. V was pared by 5 bases and J by 5 bases, with 15 bases between. Here the CDR3 reads CASSIGRGQETQYF. The CDR3 coding sequence is TGTGCCAGCAGCATAGGGAGGGGACAGGAGACCCAGTACTTC.

The chain uses TRBV7-2 and TRBJ2-1, with a possible D match to TRBD2 (8 bases). With 10 bases removed from V and 7 bases from J, the gap between germline ends came to 20 bases. The CDR3 is 14 amino acids. Looked up from germline, CDR1 is SGHTA and CDR2 is FQGNSA. This CDR3 reads CATRYRGGGNEQFF. In DNA form, the CDR3 reads TGTGCCACCCGCTACAGGGGCGGGGGGAATGAGCAGTTCTTC.

As concerns this clone: At the DNA level, this CDR3 is encoded by other sequences in the same sample as well. V usage is TRBV9 and J usage is TRBJ1-1; possibly TRBD1 for D (5 bases). With 2 bases removed from V and 1 base from J, the gap between germline ends came to 6 bases. The CDR3 has 13 amino acids. CDR1 SGDLS and CDR2 YYNGEE come from the germline V gene. The CDR3 DNA reads TGTGCCAGCAGCGTGCAGGGGAACACTGAAGCTTTCTTT. Its translation: CASSVQGNTEAFF.

The chain recombines TRBV4-2 with TRBJ1-5, with D tentatively TRBD1 (6 bases). Trimming removed 4 bases from V and 4 bases from J, with 17 bases in between. This CDR3 is 16 amino acids long. Germline assignment: CDR1 LGHNA and CDR2 YNFKEQ. The CDR3 sequence: CASSPLPGTRNQPQHF. CDR3 sequence (DNA): TGTGCCAGCAGCCCCCTCCCGGGGACAAGAAATCAGCCCCAGCATTTT.

The chain uses TRBV10-3 and TRBJ2-7; 8 bases match TRBD2. Germline V CDR1 and CDR2: ENHRY, SYGVKD. The CDR3 loop spans 14 amino acids. Germline trimming cut 3 bases from V and 4 bases from J; bases unmatched to any gene: 5. CDR3 bases: TGTGCCATCAGTGAAGCGGGAGCAGTTTACGAGCAGTACTTC. It yields the protein CAISEAGAVYEQYF.

The rearrangement uses TRBV19 and TRBJ2-1; 16 nucleotides line up with TRBD2. This CDR3 spans 19 amino acids. Germline assignment: CDR1 LNHDA and CDR2 SQIVND (reference sequence). After removal of 7 bases from V and 2 bases from J, the junction contained 11 bases not matched to a gene. The CDR3 loop is CASIPRGTSGRAAYNEQFF. The CDR3 bases are TGTGCCAGTATCCCTAGGGGGACTAGCGGGAGGGCCGCCTACAATGAGCAGTTCTTC.

The DNA of the CDR3 is TGTGCCAGCAGTGAGGGACAGGGGATCCAAGAGACCCAGTACTTC. Encoded protein: CASSEGQGIQETQYF. This chain links TRBV6-1 with TRBJ2-5; 10 bases align to TRBD1. The CDR3 contains 15 residues. Germline V gives CDR1 MNHNS, CDR2 SASEGT. V was clipped by 3 bases and J by 1 base; unmatched bases: 2.

The V gene is TRBV30, the J gene TRBJ1-2; TRBD1 aligns across 8 bases. Per the germline V gene, CDR1 is GTSNPN and CDR2 is SVGIG (reference sequence). The ends lost 4 bases at V and 3 bases at J; junction bases unmatched: 13. The length of the CDR3 is 16 residues. DNA of the CDR3: TGTGCCTGGACCCAAGACCCGACAGGGGTGGACTATGGCTACACCTTC. Protein: CAWTQDPTGVDYGYTF.

V and J are TRBV7-2 and TRBJ2-1; 11 bases map to TRBD1. CDR3 length: 18 amino acids. V dropped 5 bases and J dropped 3; count of bases not matched to a gene: 12. Germline lookup yields CDR1 SGHTA and CDR2 FQGNSA. In nucleotides, the CDR3 is TGTGCCAGCAGCCTTACAGGGACCGGGACAGGGGGCTACAATGAGCAGTTCTTC. Translated, it gives CASSLTGTGTGGYNEQFF. The complete variable domain, with remaining parts taken from reference TRBV7-2 and TRBJ2-1, reads GAGVSQSPSNKVTEKGKDVELRCDPISGHTALYWYRQSLGQGLEFLIYFQGNSAPDKSGLPSDRFSAERTGGSVSTLTIQRTQQEDSAVYLCASSLTGTGTGGYNEQFFGPGTRLTVL.